These 21 T cell receptor beta chains originate from one sample sequenced in a study of T cell changes during pregnancy in multiple sclerosis. TCRdb keeps only in-frame clones here, not all; method: immunoSEQ multiplex PCR. The top ten clones hold 1.6% of a sample with more than 80,000 clones, roughly nine tenths of them seen once. This sample comprised peripheral blood, obtained before pregnancy. All receptors come from a female donor with multiple sclerosis, enrolled in a pregnancy study.

The rearrangement uses TRBV9 and TRBJ2-7, with D unresolved. Germline CDR1 and CDR2: SGDLS and YYNGEE. CDR3 size: 14 residues. V gave up 0 bases and J gave up 0 bases, with 7 bases separating them. DNA for the CDR3: TGTGCCAGCAGCGTAGCTACAGCCTCCTACGAGCAGTACTTC. Its translation is CASSVATASYEQYF.

This clone appeared once. The chain uses TRBV5-4 and TRBJ2-3, with TRBD2 matching over 14 bases. This CDR3 has 17 residues. Unmatched junction bases numbered 9, after V lost 4 bases and J lost 5 bases. The germline gives CDR1 SGHNT, CDR2 YYREEE (reference sequence). This CDR3 reads CASSLPGLAGAGDTQYF. CDR3 DNA: TGTGCCAGCAGCCTTCCGGGACTAGCGGGAGCAGGAGATACGCAGTATTTT.

This rearrangement joins TRBV5-1 to TRBJ2-7; D is ambiguous. The CDR3 covers 13 residues. Germline CDR1 SGHRS, CDR2 YFSETQ. The ends were cut back, 0 bases at V and 5 bases at J, with 9 bases in the middle. The CDR3 is CASSLGSRDEQYF. In DNA, the CDR3 is TGCGCCAGCAGCTTGGGTTCCCGGGACGAGCAGTACTTC.

V usage is TRBV30 and J usage is TRBJ2-1; a weak D match, TRBD2 (6 bases). V gave up 1 base and J gave up 10 bases, with 14 bases separating them. This CDR3 is 13 amino acids long. The germline CDR1 and CDR2 sequences are GTSNPN and SVGIG (reference sequence). Here the CDR3 DNA reads TGTGCCTGGAGTGAAGTTCCCCGGGGGGAGCAGTTCTTC. Amino acid sequence: CAWSEVPRGEQFF.

The J gene is TRBJ1-4, the V gene TRBV10-3, with D hard to call. This CDR3 has 12 amino acids. Between the trimmed V and J ends, which lost 2 bases and 8 bases, there was a span of 6 bases. Germline CDR1 reads ENHRY; CDR2 reads SYGVKD. In nucleotides, the CDR3 is TGTGCCATCAGTGAGGGCCGAGAAAAACTGTTTTTT. This sequence encodes CAISEGREKLFF.

The V call is TRBV7-8, the J call TRBJ2-1; the D is unclear. This CDR3 contains 13 residues. Trimming took 5 bases from V and 1 from J, leaving 6 bases between them. CDR1 and CDR2 from the germline V gene are SGHVS and FQNEAQ. For the CDR3, the DNA is TGTGCCAGCAGCCTGAGTTCCTACAATGAGCAGTTCTTC. Protein product: CASSLSSYNEQFF.

The CDR3 DNA reads TGTGCCAGCAGCTTAGGTGCAAATCAGGATGGCTACACCTTC. This sequence encodes CASSLGANQDGYTF. V usage is TRBV11-3 and J usage is TRBJ1-2; unclear D gene. V was shortened by 1 base and J by 6 bases, with 12 bases between the two germline ends. This CDR3 spans 14 amino acids. Germline CDR1 SGHNT, CDR2 YENEEA.

Only a few counts were recorded for this clone. V gene TRBV28 combines with J gene TRBJ1-2; D uncertain. Germline CDR1 and CDR2: MDHEN and SYDVKM. The length of the CDR3 is 15 residues. Trimming took 5 bases from V and 8 from J, leaving 21 bases between them. CDR3 nucleotides: TGTGCCAGCAGTCTATCCGGGAATCCCTTAGGAGGCTACACCTTC. Encoded protein: CASSLSGNPLGGYTF.

This chain uses TRBV19 with TRBJ2-3, with TRBD2 matching over 10 bases. The CDR3 covers 15 residues. V trimming: 10 bases; J trimming: 5 bases; junction bases outside the gene matches: 12. CDR1 LNHDA and CDR2 SQIVND come from the germline V gene (reference sequence). The CDR3 loop is CATRAGTSDIDTQYF. The CDR3 DNA follows: TGTGCCACCCGCGCCGGGACTAGCGACATAGATACGCAGTATTTT.

The V call is TRBV28, the J call TRBJ1-6; 7 bases agree with TRBD1. Trimming removed 5 bases from V and 5 bases from J; junction bases left unmatched: 9. This CDR3 is 16 amino acids long. Germline V CDR1 and CDR2: MDHEN, SYDVKM. The CDR3 DNA is TGTGCCAGCAGTCCTAGACAGGGTGGGAATAATTCACCCCTCCACTTT. This gives the protein CASSPRQGGNNSPLHF.

CDR3 loop: CASSEDRGNTEAFF. CDR3 sequence (DNA): TGCGCCAGCAGTGAGGACAGGGGGAACACTGAAGCTTTCTTT. The V call is TRBV10-2, the J call TRBJ1-1; 8 bases agree with TRBD1. CDR3 size: 14 residues. Trimming cost V 2 bases and J 1 base; bases outside gene matches: 0. Per the germline V gene, CDR1 is WSHSY and CDR2 is SAAADI.

The genes are TRBV15 and TRBJ2-5, with a tentative D call TRBD1 (6 bases). This CDR3 region has 13 residues. The ends were cut back, 4 bases at V and 5 bases at J, with 11 bases in the middle. The germline V gene encodes CDR1 LNHNV and CDR2 YYDKDF (reference sequence). The DNA of the CDR3 is TGTGCCACCAGCAACAGGGATTTTGAGACCCAGTACTTC. Protein: CATSNRDFETQYF.

The chain combines TRBV6-5 with TRBJ1-6, with D perhaps matching TRBD1 (6 bases). Trimming removed 2 bases at V and 13 bases at J, with 18 bases between. The CDR3 spans 15 residues. Germline loops: CDR1 MNHEY, CDR2 SVGAGI. The CDR3: CASSYLDSPLNPLHF. The DNA for the CDR3 is TGTGCCAGCAGTTACCTGGACAGCCCTTTGAACCCCCTCCACTTT.

The rearrangement links TRBV11-2 to TRBJ2-1, with 10 bases aligning to TRBD2. The germline gives CDR1 SGHAT, CDR2 FQNNGV. V lost 2 bases, J lost 2 bases, and 9 bases stayed unmatched. The CDR3 has 18 residues. CDR3 sequence (DNA): TGTGCCAGCAGCTTACTAGCGGGAGCGAGGAAAGCCTACAATGAGCAGTTCTTC. Amino acids: CASSLLAGARKAYNEQFF.

The chain is built from TRBV18 and TRBJ1-2; the match to TRBD1 covers 8 bases. The trim removed 3 bases at V and 4 bases at J, leaving 7 bases unmatched. CDR3 size: 15 residues. Germline assignment: CDR1 KGHSH and CDR2 LQKENI. The CDR3 DNA reads as TGTGCCAGCTCACCTTTGGACAGGGTAGTCTATGGCTACACCTTC. Protein: CASSPLDRVVYGYTF.

The rearrangement joins TRBV30 to TRBJ1-1; D may be TRBD1 (6 bases). The CDR3 is 13 amino acids. Trimming took 0 bases from V and 5 from J, leaving 10 bases between them. Per germline, CDR1 GTSNPN and CDR2 SVGIG (reference sequence). CDR3 protein: CAWSVTRGTEAFF. The CDR3 DNA reads TGTGCCTGGAGTGTGACCAGGGGTACTGAAGCTTTCTTT. Drawing the rest from reference TRBV30 and TRBJ1-1, the complete variable domain is SQTIHQWPATLVQPVGSPLSLECTVEGTSNPNLYWYRQAAGRGLQLLFYSVGIGQISSEVPQNLSASRPQDRQFILSSKKLLLSDSGFYLCAWSVTRGTEAFFGQGTRLTVV.

The chain uses TRBV6-1 and TRBJ2-1, with D tentatively TRBD2 (6 bases). The CDR3 runs 14 residues. V lost 5 bases and J lost 5, with 13 bases in between. In germline, CDR1 is MNHNS, CDR2 SASEGT. In nucleotides, the CDR3 is TGTGCCAGCAGTCAAGGGACTGGAAACAATGAGCAGTTCTTC. It encodes CASSQGTGNNEQFF.

As to this clone: At the DNA level, this CDR3 is encoded by other sequences in the same sample as well. The rearrangement uses TRBV18 and TRBJ1-2; D remains unclear. Per the germline V gene, CDR1 is KGHSH and CDR2 is LQKENI. V lost 4 bases and J lost 7, with 10 bases in between. The CDR3 sequence is 12 residues long. CDR3 sequence reads: CASSQSAGGYTF. The CDR3 DNA follows: TGTGCCAGCTCACAGTCGGCGGGTGGCTACACCTTC.

J is TRBJ1-1 and V is TRBV28; D is unresolved. This CDR3 is 15 amino acids long. CDR1 and CDR2 from the germline V gene are MDHEN and SYDVKM. V shed 1 base and J shed 4 bases, with 13 bases lying between them. The CDR3: CASSLYSGGSTEAFF. CDR3 sequence (DNA): TGTGCCAGCAGTTTATATTCGGGTGGAAGCACTGAAGCTTTCTTT.

The V call is TRBV11-3, the J call TRBJ2-7; 10 bases agree with TRBD2. The CDR3 is 15 amino acids. The V and J ends lost 3 bases and 3 bases, in that order; junction bases with no gene match: 5. Looked up from germline, CDR1 is SGHNT and CDR2 is YENEEA. The CDR3 DNA follows: TGTGCCAGCAGCTTCTACCCTAGCGGGGGCTACGAGCAGTACTTC. Protein: CASSFYPSGGYEQYF.

The V and J genes are TRBV5-6 and TRBJ2-7; 10 bases align to TRBD1. Trimming removed 4 bases from V and 12 bases from J; junction bases left unmatched: 10. The V gene's germline CDR1 is SGHDT and CDR2 YYEEEE. The CDR3 runs to 13 residues. The CDR3 spells CASSHGTGVYRYF. CDR3 nucleotide sequence: TGTGCCAGCAGCCATGGGACAGGGGTGTATCGGTACTTC.